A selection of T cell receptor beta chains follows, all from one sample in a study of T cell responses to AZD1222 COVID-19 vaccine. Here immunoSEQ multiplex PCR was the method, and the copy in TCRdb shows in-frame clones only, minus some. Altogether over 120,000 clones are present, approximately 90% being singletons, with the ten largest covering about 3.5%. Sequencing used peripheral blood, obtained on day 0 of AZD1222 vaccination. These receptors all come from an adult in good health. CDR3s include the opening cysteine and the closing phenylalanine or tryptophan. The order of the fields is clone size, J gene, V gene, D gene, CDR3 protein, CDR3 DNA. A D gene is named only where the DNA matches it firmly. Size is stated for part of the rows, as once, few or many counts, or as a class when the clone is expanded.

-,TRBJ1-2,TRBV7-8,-,CASSLLRASITIGYTF,TGTGCCAGCAGCTTACTCCGGGCGTCTATAACTATCGGCTACACCTTC
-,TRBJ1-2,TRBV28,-,CASSPPQGTYGYTF,TGTGCCAGCAGTCCACCACAGGGTACCTATGGCTACACCTTC
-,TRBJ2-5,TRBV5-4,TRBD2,CASSRVAGGNSETQYF,TGTGCCAGCAGCCGCGTAGCGGGAGGGAATTCGGAGACCCAGTACTTC
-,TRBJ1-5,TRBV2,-,CASSDLGFNQPQHF,TGTGCCAGCAGTGATCTCGGTTTCAATCAGCCCCAGCATTTT
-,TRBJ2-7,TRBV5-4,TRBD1,CASSSGRGFSYEQYF,TGTGCCAGCAGTTCCGGCAGGGGGTTTTCCTACGAGCAGTACTTC
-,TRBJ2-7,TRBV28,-,CASRRSYEQYF,TGTGCCAGCAGACGGTCCTACGAGCAGTACTTC
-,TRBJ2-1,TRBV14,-,CASSQFGRDPGDEQFF,TGTGCCAGCAGCCAATTTGGCCGGGACCCCGGGGATGAGCAGTTCTTC
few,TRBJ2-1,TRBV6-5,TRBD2,CASSFLTSGRANEQFF,TGTGCCAGCAGTTTTCTGACTAGCGGGAGGGCGAATGAGCAGTTCTTC
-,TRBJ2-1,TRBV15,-,CATSRDEGRQAYNEQFF,TGTGCCACCAGCAGAGATGAGGGGAGACAGGCCTACAATGAGCAGTTCTTC
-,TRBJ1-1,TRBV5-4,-,CASSLGGGTEAFF,TGTGCCAGCAGCCTTGGGGGTGGGACTGAAGCTTTCTTT
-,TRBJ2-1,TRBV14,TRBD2,CASSQGPTSGSSYNEQFF,TGTGCCAGCAGCCAGGGCCCGACTAGCGGGAGCTCCTACAATGAGCAGTTCTTC